A selection of T cell receptor beta chains follows, all from one sample in a study of post-analysis software for immune sequencing data. TCRdb used MiXCR to reprocess the PCR reads, holding one entry per CDR3 protein. The sample has some 450,000 distinct CDR3 sequences; 40% to 55% are singletons. Input material: blood. All receptors derive from a girl aged 5 to 17 with multiple sclerosis. Each CDR3 is given with its conserved first and last residue.

v_call	cdr3_length	cdr3_aa
TRBV7-9	16	CASSLAEGGVTDTQYF
TRBV5-1	11	CASGHTDTQYF
TRBV20-1	14	CSARDGTGGNEQFF
TRBV9	11	CASSEGRRRYF
TRBV20-1	16	CSATGEGGLVYNEQFF
TRBV20-1	14	CSAEKAGGLYEQYF
TRBV20-1	15	CSAEGQTRANYGYTF
TRBV5-1	14	CASNDGVGLGEQYF
TRBV25-1	18	CASSAGQFPSASTDTQYF
TRBV12-3/TRBV12-4	14	CASSSSGISYEQYF
TRBV20-1	17	CSARVQNRDFSNQPQHF
TRBV6-5	15	CASRGERLAEETQYF
TRBV10-3	18	CAISEKPLGAGGEDTQYF
TRBV7-9	15	CASSLRTSGRIEQFF
TRBV7-2	16	CASRPRQGARGNEQFF
TRBV4-3	16	CASSQEVQGRTDTQYF
TRBV5-1	16	CASSLDASTGVYGYTF
TRBV6-1	14	CASSVGTVSYEQYF
TRBV10-3	16	CAISGKGTGLNNEQYF
TRBV5-1	14	CASSSGRGPDTQYF
TRBV7-3	15	CASSPQGSGSYEQYF